This TCR beta chain was recovered during a study of blood T cell repertoires in COVID-19. As processed by the authors: Reference gene primer amplification yielded estimated nucleated cell counts. TCRdb's copy holds only in-frame clones and misses some; the assay was immunoSEQ multiplex PCR. For V, J and clone size, that table is used; D and trimming come from the DNA. The sample lists nearly 110,000 clones, 90% to 95% occurring once. This CDR3 comprises 15 residues. Trimming stripped 2 bases from V and 5 bases from J, with 13 bases between. The germline CDR1 and CDR2 sequences are SGHTA and FQGTGA. Sequencing used peripheral blood. The TCR sequence derives from a woman aged 30 to 39 with acute or convalescent COVID-19. This chain uses TRBV7-3 with TRBJ2-1; a possible D gene is TRBD1 (6 bases). CDR3 residues: CASSLGRTDNNEQFF. In nucleotides, the CDR3 is TGTGCCAGCAGCTTAGGCAGGACAGATAACAATGAGCAGTTCTTC.